What follows is one T cell receptor beta chain and its context. The data stem from a study of blood T cell repertoires in COVID-19. What the recovered Cohort 3 donors had was two negative PCRs, clearance, or symptom resolution. The CDR3 contains 14 residues. CDR1 and CDR2 (germline): KGHDR, SFDVKD. V lost 3 bases and J 4 bases, leaving 8 bases between the germline ends. Original handling: The authors estimated nucleated cell counts from reference gene primer amplification. Sequenced by immunoSEQ multiplex PCR; TCRdb stores in-frame clones only, minus some. D and trimming were read from the DNA, whereas the V and J calls and clone size are those reported in that table. The table has approximately 160,000 clones, over 65% seen once; the top ten hold 4.4%.

Sequencing used PBMCs or T cells enriched from blood (not recorded which). V usage is TRBV24-1 and J usage is TRBJ1-4; D ambiguous. The sequence was collected from a woman between 45 and 65 years old who had recovered from COVID-19. CDR3 sequence reads: CATSDGQVNEKLFF. As DNA, the CDR3 is TGTGCCACCAGTGATGGGCAGGTTAATGAAAAACTGTTTTTT.